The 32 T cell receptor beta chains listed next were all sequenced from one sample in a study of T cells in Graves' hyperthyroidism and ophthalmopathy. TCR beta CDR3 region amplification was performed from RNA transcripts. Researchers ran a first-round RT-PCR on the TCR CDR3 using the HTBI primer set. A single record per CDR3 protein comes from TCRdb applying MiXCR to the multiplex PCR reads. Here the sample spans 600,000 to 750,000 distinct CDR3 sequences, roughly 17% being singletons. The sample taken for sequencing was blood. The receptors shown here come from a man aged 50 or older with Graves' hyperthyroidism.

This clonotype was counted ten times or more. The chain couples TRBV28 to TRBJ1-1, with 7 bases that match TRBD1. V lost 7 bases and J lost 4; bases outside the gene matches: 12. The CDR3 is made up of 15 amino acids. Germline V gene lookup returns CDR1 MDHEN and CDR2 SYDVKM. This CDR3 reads CASIIPTGTVTEAFF. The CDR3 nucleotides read TGTGCCAGCATTATACCGACAGGGACGGTCACTGAAGCTTTCTTT.

CDR3 sequence reads: CSPSGSGETQYF. The DNA for the CDR3 is TGCAGCCCTAGCGGGAGTGGAGAGACCCAGTACTTC. This rearrangement joins TRBV20-1 to TRBJ2-5, with TRBD2 matching 10 bases. The V gene's germline CDR1 is DFQATT and CDR2 SNEGSKA (reference sequence). The CDR3 extends over 12 amino acids.

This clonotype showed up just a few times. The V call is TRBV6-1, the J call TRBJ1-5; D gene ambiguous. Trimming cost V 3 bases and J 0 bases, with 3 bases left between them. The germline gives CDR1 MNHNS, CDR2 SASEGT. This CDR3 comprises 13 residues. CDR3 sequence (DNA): TGTGCCAGCAGTGACCATAGCAATCAGCCCCAGCATTTT. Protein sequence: CASSDHSNQPQHF.

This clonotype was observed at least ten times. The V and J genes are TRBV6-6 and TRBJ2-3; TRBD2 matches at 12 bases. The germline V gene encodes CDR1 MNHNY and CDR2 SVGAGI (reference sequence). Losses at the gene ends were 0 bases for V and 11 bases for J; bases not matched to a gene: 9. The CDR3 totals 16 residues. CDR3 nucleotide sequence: TGTGCCAGCAGTTACTCGCAGGCTAGCGGGAGGGTGGGGCAGTATTTT. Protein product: CASSYSQASGRVGQYF.

For the CDR3, the DNA is TGTGCCAGTAGTATAGGTTTGACAGGGAATTACAATGAGCAGTTCTTC. Encoded protein: CASSIGLTGNYNEQFF. This rearrangement joins TRBV19 to TRBJ2-1; 7 bases map to TRBD1. After removal of 1 base from V and 4 bases from J, the junction contained 7 bases not matched to a gene. The length of the CDR3 is 16 residues. Germline V CDR1 and CDR2: LNHDA, SQIVND (reference sequence).

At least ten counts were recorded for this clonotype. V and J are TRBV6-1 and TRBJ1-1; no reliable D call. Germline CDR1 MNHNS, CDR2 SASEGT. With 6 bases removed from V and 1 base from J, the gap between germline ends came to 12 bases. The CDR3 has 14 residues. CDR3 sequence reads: CASSFRASNTEAFF. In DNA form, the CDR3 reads TGTGCCAGCAGCTTCCGGGCCTCGAACACTGAAGCTTTCTTT.

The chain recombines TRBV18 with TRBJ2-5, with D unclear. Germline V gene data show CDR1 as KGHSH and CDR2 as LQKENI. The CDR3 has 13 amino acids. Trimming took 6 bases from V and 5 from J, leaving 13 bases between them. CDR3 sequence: CASSPTLTETQYF. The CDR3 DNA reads TGTGCCAGCTCTCCGACCCTCACGGAGACCCAGTACTTC.

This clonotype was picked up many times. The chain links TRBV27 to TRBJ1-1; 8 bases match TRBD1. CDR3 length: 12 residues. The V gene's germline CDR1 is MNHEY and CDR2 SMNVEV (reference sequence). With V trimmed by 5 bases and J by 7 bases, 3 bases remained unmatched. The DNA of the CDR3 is TGTGCCAGCAGTCCCGGACAGGGTGAAGCTTTCTTT. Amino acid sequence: CASSPGQGEAFF.

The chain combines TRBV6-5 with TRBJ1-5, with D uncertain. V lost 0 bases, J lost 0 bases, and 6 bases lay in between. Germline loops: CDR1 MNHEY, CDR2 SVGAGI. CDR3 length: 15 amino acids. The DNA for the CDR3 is TGTGCCAGCAGTTACTCGAGCAGTAGCAATCAGCCCCAGCATTTT. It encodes CASSYSSSSNQPQHF.

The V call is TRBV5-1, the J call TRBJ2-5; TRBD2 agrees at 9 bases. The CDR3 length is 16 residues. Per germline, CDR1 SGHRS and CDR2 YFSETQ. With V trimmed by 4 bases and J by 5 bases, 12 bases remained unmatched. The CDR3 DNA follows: TGCGCCAGCAGCCCCCGTGGAGCGGGAGGCGGGGAGACCCAGTACTTC. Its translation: CASSPRGAGGGETQYF.

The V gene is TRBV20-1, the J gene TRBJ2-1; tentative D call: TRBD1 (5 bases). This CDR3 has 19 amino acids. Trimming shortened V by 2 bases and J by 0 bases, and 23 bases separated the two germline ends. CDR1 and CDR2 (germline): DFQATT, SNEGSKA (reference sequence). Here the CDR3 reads CSARPSNRLHSPSYNEQFF. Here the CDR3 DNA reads TGCAGTGCTAGACCTTCTAACAGGCTGCACTCCCCCTCCTACAATGAGCAGTTCTTC.

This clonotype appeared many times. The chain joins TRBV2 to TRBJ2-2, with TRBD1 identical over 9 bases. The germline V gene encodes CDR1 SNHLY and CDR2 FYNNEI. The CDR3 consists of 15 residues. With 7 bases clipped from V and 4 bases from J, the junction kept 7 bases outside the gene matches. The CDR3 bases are TGTGCCAGCATGGAACAGGGGGCGATCACCGGGGAGCTGTTTTTT. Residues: CASMEQGAITGELFF.

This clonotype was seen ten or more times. The DNA for the CDR3 is TGTGCCAGCAGTTTAAAACAGGGATTGTGGTATGCCGGGGAGCTGTTTTTT. Residues: CASSLKQGLWYAGELFF. The rearrangement uses TRBV28 and TRBJ2-2, with D possibly being TRBD1 (6 bases). V was cut by 2 bases and J by 6 bases, with 19 bases left in between. The CDR3 extends over 17 amino acids. Per germline, CDR1 MDHEN and CDR2 SYDVKM. Using reference TRBV28 and TRBJ2-2 for the parts outside the CDR3, the full variable domain is DVKVTQSSRYLVKRTGEKVFLECVQDMDHENMFWYRQDPGLGLRLIYFSYDVKMKEKGDIPEGYSVSREKKERFSLILESASTNQTSMYLCASSLKQGLWYAGELFFGEGSRLTVL.

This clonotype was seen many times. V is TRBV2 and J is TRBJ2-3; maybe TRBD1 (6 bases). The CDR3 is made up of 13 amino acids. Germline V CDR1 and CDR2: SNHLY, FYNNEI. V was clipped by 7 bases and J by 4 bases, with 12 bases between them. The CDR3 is CASISRGPDTQYF. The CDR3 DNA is TGTGCCAGCATTAGCAGGGGCCCAGATACGCAGTATTTT.

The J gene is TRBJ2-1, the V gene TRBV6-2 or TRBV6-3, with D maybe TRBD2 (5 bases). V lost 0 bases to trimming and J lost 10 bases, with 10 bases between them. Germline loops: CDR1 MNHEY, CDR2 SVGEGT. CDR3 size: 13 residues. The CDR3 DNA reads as TGTGCCAGCAGTTACTCGAGGGTATCCGAGCAGTTCTTC. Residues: CASSYSRVSEQFF.

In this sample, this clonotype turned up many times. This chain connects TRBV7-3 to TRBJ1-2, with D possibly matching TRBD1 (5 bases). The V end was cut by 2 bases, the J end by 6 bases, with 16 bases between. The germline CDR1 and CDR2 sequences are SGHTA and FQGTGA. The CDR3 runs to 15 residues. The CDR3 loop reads CASSLGSGAVNGYTF. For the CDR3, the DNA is TGTGCCAGCAGCTTAGGTAGCGGGGCGGTGAATGGCTACACCTTC.

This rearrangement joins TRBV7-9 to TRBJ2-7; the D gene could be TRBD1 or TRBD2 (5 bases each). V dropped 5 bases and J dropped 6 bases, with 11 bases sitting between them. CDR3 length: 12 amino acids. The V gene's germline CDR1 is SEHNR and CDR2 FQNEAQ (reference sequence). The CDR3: CASSATGGEQYF. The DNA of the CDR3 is TGTGCCAGCAGCGCCACAGGAGGCGAGCAGTACTTC. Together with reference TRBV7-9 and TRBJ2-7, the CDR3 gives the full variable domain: DTGVSQNPRHKITKRGQNVTFRCDPISEHNRLYWYRQTLGQGPEFLTYFQNEAQLEKSRLLSDRFSAERPKGSFSTLEIQRTEQGDSAMYLCASSATGGEQYFGPGTRLTVT.

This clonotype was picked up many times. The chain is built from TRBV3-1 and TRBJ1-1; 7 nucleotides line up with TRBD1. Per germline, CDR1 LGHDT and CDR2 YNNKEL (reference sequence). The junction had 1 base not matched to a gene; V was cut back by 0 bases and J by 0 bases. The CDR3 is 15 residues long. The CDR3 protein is CASSQDTGVNTEAFF. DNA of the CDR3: TGTGCCAGCAGCCAAGATACAGGGGTGAACACTGAAGCTTTCTTT.

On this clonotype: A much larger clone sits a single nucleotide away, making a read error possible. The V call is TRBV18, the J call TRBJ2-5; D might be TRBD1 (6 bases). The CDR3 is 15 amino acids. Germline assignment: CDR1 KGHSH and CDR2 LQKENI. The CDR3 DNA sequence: TGTGCCAGCTTACCATGGACAGAACTTCAAGAGACCCAGTACTTC. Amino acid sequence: CASLPWTELQETQYF.

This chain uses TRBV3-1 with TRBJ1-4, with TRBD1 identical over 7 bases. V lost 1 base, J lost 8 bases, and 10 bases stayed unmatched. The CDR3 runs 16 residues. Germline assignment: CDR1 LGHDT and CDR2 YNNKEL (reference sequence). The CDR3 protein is CASSQGSYRGGEKLFF. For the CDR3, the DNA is TGTGCCAGCAGCCAAGGATCATACAGGGGTGGGGAAAAACTGTTTTTT.

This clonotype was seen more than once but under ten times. CDR3 nucleotides: TGTGCCAGCAGCTTAGGACATCGGGGATCCGATACGCAGTATTTT. Residues: CASSLGHRGSDTQYF. This rearrangement joins TRBV7-2 to TRBJ2-3; TRBD2 might be the D (5 bases). Trimming removed 1 base from V and 6 bases from J, with 14 bases in between. CDR1 and CDR2 from the germline V gene are SGHTA and FQGNSA. The CDR3 sequence is 15 residues long.

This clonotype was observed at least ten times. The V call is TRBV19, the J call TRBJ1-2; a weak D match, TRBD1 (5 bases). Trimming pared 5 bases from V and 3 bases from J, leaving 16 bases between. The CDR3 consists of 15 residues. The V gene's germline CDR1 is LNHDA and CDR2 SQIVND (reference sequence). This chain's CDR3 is CASSLNRDGDYGYTF. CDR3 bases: TGTGCCAGTAGTCTCAACCGGGACGGCGACTATGGCTACACCTTC.

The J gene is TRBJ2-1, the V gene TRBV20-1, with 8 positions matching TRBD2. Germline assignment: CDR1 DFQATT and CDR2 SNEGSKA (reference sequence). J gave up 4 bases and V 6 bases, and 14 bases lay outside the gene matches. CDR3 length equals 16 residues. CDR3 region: CSAQDRPAGAYNEQFF. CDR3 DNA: TGCAGTGCCCAAGATCGGCCAGCGGGAGCTTACAATGAGCAGTTCTTC.

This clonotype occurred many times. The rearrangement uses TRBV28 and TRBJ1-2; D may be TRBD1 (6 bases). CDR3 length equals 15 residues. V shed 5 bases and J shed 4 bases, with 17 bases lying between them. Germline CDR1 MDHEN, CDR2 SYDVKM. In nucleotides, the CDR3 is TGTGCCAGCAGTGAGGACGGGACATCTAGCTATGGCTACACCTTC. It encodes CASSEDGTSSYGYTF.

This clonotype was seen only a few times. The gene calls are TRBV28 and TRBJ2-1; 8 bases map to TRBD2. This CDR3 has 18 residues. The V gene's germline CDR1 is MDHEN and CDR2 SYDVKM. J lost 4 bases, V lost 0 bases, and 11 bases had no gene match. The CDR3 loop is CASSLWVSGKTFYNEQFF. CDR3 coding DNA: TGTGCCAGCAGTTTATGGGTTAGCGGGAAAACATTTTACAATGAGCAGTTCTTC. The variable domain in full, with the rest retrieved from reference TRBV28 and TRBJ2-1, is DVKVTQSSRYLVKRTGEKVFLECVQDMDHENMFWYRQDPGLGLRLIYFSYDVKMKEKGDIPEGYSVSREKKERFSLILESASTNQTSMYLCASSLWVSGKTFYNEQFFGPGTRLTVL.

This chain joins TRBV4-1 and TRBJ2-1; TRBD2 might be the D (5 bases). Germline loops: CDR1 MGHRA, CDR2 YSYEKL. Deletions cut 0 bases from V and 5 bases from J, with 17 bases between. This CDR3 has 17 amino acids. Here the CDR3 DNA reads TGCGCCAGCAGCCAAGATTCATTGGGGTTGAGGGACAATGAGCAGTTCTTC. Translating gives CASSQDSLGLRDNEQFF.

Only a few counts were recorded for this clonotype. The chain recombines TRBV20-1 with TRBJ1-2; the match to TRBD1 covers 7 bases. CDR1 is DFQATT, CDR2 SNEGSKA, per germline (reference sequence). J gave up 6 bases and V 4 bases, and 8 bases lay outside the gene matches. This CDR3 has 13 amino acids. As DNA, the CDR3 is TGCAGTGCTATTCCTGACAGGGTTAATGGCTACACCTTC. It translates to CSAIPDRVNGYTF.

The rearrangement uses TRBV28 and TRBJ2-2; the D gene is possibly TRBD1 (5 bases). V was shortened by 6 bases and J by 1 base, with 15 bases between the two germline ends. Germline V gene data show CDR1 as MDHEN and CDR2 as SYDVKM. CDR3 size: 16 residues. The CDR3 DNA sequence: TGTGCCAGCAGACCCGCAGGGCGGCAGAACACCGGGGAGCTGTTTTTT. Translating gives CASRPAGRQNTGELFF.

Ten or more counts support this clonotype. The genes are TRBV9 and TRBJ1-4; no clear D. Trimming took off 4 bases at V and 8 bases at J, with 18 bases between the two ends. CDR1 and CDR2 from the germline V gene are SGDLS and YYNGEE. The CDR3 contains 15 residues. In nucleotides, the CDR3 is TGTGCCAGCAGCTCCGCGGGAGGAAGTGGGGAAAAACTGTTTTTT. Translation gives CASSSAGGSGEKLFF.

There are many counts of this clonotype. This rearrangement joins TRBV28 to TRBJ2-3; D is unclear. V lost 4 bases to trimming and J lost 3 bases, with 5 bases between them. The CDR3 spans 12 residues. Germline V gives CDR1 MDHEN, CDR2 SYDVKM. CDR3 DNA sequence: TGTGCCAGCAGTTGGTCTACAGATACGCAGTATTTT. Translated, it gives CASSWSTDTQYF.

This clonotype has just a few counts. CDR3 DNA sequence: TGTGCCAGCCAAAGGTCAGAGGGACAGATGGCCTCCCCCACCTTC. Translated: CASQRSEGQMASPTF. The chain employs TRBV3-1 and TRBJ1-2, with 7 nucleotides matching TRBD1. CDR1 and CDR2 (germline): LGHDT, YNNKEL (reference sequence). The CDR3 totals 15 residues. J was trimmed by 13 bases and V by 8 bases; bases with no gene match: 22.

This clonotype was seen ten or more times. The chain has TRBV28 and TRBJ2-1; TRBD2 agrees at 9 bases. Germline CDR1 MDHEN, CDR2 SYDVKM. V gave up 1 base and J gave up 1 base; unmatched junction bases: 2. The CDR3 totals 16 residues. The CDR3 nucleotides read TGTGCCAGCAGTTTATACCTAGCGGGATCCTACAATGAGCAGTTCTTC. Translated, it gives CASSLYLAGSYNEQFF.